Below, 9 T cell receptor beta chains from the same sample are listed, as sequenced in a study of cytomegalovirus exposure and HLA in healthy donors. The PCR was carried out with 60 Vbeta primers and 13 Jbeta primers. Libraries were prepared by immunoSEQ multiplex PCR; TCRdb keeps only in-frame clonotypes and omits some of them. The sample holds around 150,000 clones, roughly 77% seen once. Material for sequencing was PBMCs. The source is a human donor in good health.

The CDR3 DNA reads TGTGCCAGCAGTATCAGGGGGTCGGCAGATACGCAGTATTTT. It specifies CASSIRGSADTQYF. The rearrangement joins TRBV2 to TRBJ2-3; 7 bases align to TRBD1. CDR1 is SNHLY, CDR2 FYNNEI, per germline. J lost 4 bases, V lost 5 bases, and 6 bases had no gene match. The CDR3 contains 14 residues.

V usage is TRBV15 and J usage is TRBJ1-4, with D uncertain. This CDR3 contains 16 residues. V was shortened by 1 base and J by 0 bases, with 9 bases between the two germline ends. Germline CDR1 reads LNHNV; CDR2 reads YYDKDF (reference sequence). DNA for the CDR3: TGTGCCACCAGCAGAGTGTCGGGTGCAACTAATGAAAAACTGTTTTTT. This encodes CATSRVSGATNEKLFF.

V usage is TRBV10-1 and J usage is TRBJ1-1, with D perhaps TRBD1 (6 bases). Germline V gene sequence: CDR1 WNHNN, CDR2 SYGVQD (reference sequence). The CDR3 length is 14 residues. Trimming took 5 bases from V and 1 from J, leaving 11 bases between them. The chain's CDR3 is CASSPDRPNTEAFF. In DNA, the CDR3 is TGCGCCAGCAGTCCAGACAGGCCGAACACTGAAGCTTTCTTT.

V is TRBV19 and J is TRBJ2-1, with TRBD2 matching 10 bases. CDR3 length: 18 amino acids. The ends lost 6 bases at V and 4 bases at J; junction bases unmatched: 15. CDR1 is LNHDA and CDR2 is SQIVND in the germline V gene (reference sequence). The CDR3 DNA follows: TGTGCCAGTAGCCATAATCCCCTAGCGGGAGCTTCGTACAATGAGCAGTTCTTC. It yields the protein CASSHNPLAGASYNEQFF.

V gene TRBV30 combines with J gene TRBJ1-2; D uncertain. Germline V CDR1 and CDR2: GTSNPN, SVGIG (reference sequence). The V end lost 2 bases, the J end lost 2 bases, and 12 bases lay between the germline ends. This CDR3 is built from 14 residues. CDR3 protein: CAWSNSKINYGYTF. For the CDR3, the DNA is TGTGCCTGGAGTAACTCCAAGATCAACTATGGCTACACCTTC. Variable domain in full (rest from reference TRBV30 and TRBJ1-2): SQTIHQWPATLVQPVGSPLSLECTVEGTSNPNLYWYRQAAGRGLQLLFYSVGIGQISSEVPQNLSASRPQDRQFILSSKKLLLSDSGFYLCAWSNSKINYGYTFGSGTRLTVV.

The rearrangement uses TRBV30 and TRBJ2-7; D gene uncertain. Germline V lookup: CDR1 GTSNPN, CDR2 SVGIG (reference sequence). The germline V and J ends were trimmed by 2 bases and 2 bases, with 7 bases remaining between them. The CDR3 spans 12 residues. The CDR3 coding sequence is TGTGCCTGGAGTCCCCCCGCCTACGAGCAGTACTTC. Its protein is CAWSPPAYEQYF.

The rearrangement joins TRBV12-5 to TRBJ2-3, with 9 bases fitting TRBD1. The V segment lost 0 bases and the J segment 2 bases; nucleotides outside the gene matches: 3. This CDR3 spans 16 amino acids. Germline CDR1 LGHNT, CDR2 FRNRAP. CDR3 sequence (DNA): TGTGCTAGTGGTTTGGTACAGGGGGCCGCCACAGATACGCAGTATTTT. Amino acids: CASGLVQGAATDTQYF.

The rearrangement links TRBV6-5 to TRBJ1-6; TRBD1 agrees at 7 bases. Germline values: CDR1 MNHEY, CDR2 SVGAGI. J was trimmed by 10 bases and V by 5 bases; bases with no gene match: 8. The CDR3 has 14 amino acids. For the CDR3, the DNA is TGTGCCAGCAGTCGACAGGGCTTTGAATCACCCCTCCACTTT. Amino acids: CASSRQGFESPLHF.

The count of this clone is one. The chain recombines TRBV5-1 with TRBJ1-1; TRBD1 matches 9 bases. The germline gives CDR1 SGHRS, CDR2 YFSETQ. CDR3 length: 15 residues. V was pared by 3 bases and J by 1 base, with 4 bases of the junction left unmatched. Written as DNA, the CDR3 is TGCGCCAGCAGCTCACCGGGACAGGGGAACACTGAAGCTTTCTTT. Translating gives CASSSPGQGNTEAFF.